This section outlines one TCR beta chain sequence together with its context. In germline, CDR1 is LNHDA, CDR2 SQIVND (reference sequence). Trimming left V 6 bases short and J 5 bases short, with 17 bases between. The CDR3 consists of 14 residues. Profiling relied on immunoSEQ multiplex PCR, and the TCRdb table lists in-frame clones only, not all of them. Seen here are approximately 290,000 clones, around 82% observed once, and the top ten hold roughly 0.87%. The sample belongs to a study of blood T cell repertoires in COVID-19. Turning to the study itself: PBMCs, B-cell-depleted T cells, or T cells provided the cDNA or gDNA that made up the material.

Seattle patients were enrolled while actively infected and followed longitudinally. This clonotype originated in a human donor with COVID-19, enrolled during active disease. The donor label of this sample is uncertain. The rearrangement uses TRBV19 and TRBJ2-7; a weak D match, TRBD2 (6 bases). The sample was peripheral blood. The CDR3 spells CASRTQTSGHEQYF. CDR3 sequence (DNA): TGTGCCAGTAGAACTCAGACTAGTGGCCACGAGCAGTACTTC.